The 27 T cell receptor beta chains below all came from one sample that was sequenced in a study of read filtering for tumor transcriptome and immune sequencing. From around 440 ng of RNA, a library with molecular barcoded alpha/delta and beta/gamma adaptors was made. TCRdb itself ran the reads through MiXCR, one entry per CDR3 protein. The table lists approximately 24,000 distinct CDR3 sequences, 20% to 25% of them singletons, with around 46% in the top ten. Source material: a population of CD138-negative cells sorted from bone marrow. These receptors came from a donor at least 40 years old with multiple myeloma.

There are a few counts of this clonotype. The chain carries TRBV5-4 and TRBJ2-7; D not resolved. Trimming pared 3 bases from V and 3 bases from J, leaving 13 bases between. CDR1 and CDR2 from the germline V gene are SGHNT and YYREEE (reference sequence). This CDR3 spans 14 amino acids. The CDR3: CASSSDQTIYEQYF. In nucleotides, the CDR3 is TGTGCCAGCAGCTCGGACCAGACGATCTACGAGCAGTACTTC. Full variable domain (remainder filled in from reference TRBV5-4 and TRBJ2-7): ETGVTQSPTHLIKTRGQQVTLRCSSQSGHNTVSWYQQALGQGPQFIFQYYREEENGRGNFPPRFSGLQFPNYSSELNVNALELDDSALYLCASSSDQTIYEQYFGPGTRLTVT.

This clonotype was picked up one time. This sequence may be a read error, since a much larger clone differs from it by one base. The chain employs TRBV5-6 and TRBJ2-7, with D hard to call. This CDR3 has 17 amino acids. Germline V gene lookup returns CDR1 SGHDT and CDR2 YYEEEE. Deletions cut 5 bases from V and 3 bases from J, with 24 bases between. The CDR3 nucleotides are TGTGCCAGCAGTTTTTACCCCGGGCCACGGTCAGTCTACGAGCAGTACTTC. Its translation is CASSFYPGPRSVYEQYF.

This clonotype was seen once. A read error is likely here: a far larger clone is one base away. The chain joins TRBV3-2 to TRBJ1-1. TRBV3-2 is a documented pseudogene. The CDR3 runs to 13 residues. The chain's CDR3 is CASGLSGTGEAFF. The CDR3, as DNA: TGTGCCAGCGGCCTGTCGGGTACGGGTGAAGCTTTCTTT.

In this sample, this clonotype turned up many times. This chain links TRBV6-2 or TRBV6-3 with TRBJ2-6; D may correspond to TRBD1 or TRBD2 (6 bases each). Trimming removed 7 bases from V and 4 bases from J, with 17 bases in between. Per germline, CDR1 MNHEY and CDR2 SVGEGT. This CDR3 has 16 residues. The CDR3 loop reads CASTPSGASGANVLTF. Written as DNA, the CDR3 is TGTGCCAGCACCCCCTCGGGGGCTTCAGGGGCCAACGTCCTGACTTTC.

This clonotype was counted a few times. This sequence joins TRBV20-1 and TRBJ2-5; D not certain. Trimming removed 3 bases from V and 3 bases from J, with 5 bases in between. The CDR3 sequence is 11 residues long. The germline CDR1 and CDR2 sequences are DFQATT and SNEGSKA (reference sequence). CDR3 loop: CSASWKETQYF. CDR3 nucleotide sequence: TGCAGTGCTAGCTGGAAAGAGACCCAGTACTTC.

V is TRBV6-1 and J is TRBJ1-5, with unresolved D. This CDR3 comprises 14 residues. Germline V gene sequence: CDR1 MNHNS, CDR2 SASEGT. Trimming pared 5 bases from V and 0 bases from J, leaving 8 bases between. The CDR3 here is CASSSAGSNQPQHF. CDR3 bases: TGTGCCAGCAGTTCTGCGGGTAGCAATCAGCCCCAGCATTTT.

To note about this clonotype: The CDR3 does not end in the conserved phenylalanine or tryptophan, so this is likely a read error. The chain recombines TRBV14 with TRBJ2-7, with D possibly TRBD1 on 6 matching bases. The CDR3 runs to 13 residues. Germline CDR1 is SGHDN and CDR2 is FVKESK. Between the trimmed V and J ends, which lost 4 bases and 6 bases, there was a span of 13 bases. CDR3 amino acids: CASSLTGISEQYI. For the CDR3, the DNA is TGTGCCAGCAGCCTCACAGGGATCTCCGAGCAGTACATC.

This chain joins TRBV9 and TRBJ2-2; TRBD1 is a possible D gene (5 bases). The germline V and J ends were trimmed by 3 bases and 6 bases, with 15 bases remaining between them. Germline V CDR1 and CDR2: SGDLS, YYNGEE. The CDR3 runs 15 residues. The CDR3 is CASSAAHTRAGELFF. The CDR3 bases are TGTGCCAGCAGCGCCGCCCACACCAGGGCCGGGGAGCTGTTTTTT.

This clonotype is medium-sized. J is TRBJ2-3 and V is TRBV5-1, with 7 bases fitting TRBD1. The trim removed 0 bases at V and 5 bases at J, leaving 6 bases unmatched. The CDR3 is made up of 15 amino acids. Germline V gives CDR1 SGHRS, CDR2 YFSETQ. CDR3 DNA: TGCGCCAGCAGCTTGGGACAGGGAAACGGAGATACGCAGTATTTT. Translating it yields CASSLGQGNGDTQYF.

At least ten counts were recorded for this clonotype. The CDR3 nucleotides read TGTGCCAGCAGCCCAGGTGTACTTTCGTACGAGCAGTACTTC. Protein: CASSPGVLSYEQYF. The gene calls are TRBV11-2 and TRBJ2-7; no firm D call. The CDR3 sequence is 14 residues long. Trimming pared 5 bases from V and 4 bases from J, leaving 15 bases between. Germline CDR1 and CDR2: SGHAT and FQNNGV.

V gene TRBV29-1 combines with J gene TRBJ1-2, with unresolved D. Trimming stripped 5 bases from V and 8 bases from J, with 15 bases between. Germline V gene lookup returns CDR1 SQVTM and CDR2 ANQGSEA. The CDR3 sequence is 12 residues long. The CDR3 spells CSVKGGSEGYTF. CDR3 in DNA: TGCAGCGTTAAAGGAGGGAGCGAGGGCTACACCTTC.

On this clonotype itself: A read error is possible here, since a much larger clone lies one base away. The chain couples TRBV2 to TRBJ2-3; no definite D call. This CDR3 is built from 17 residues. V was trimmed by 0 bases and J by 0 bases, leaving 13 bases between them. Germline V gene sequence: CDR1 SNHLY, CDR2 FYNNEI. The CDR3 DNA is TGTGCCAGCAGTGAAGCGCTACGGGCGAGGAGCACAGATACGCAGTATTTT. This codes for CASSEALRARSTDTQYF.

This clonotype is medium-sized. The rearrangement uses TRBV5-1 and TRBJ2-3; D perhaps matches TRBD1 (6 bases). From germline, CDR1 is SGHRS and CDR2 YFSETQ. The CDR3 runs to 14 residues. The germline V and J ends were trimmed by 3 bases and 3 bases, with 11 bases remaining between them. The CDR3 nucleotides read TGCGCCAGCAGCTCCACAGGGATTACAGATACGCAGTATTTT. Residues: CASSSTGITDTQYF.

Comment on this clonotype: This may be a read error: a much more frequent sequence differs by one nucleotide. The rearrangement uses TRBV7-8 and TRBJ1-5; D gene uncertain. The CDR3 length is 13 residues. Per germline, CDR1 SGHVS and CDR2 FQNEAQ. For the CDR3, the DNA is TGTGCCAACAGCCCGGAGTCTAATCAGCCCCAGCATTTT. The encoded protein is CANSPESNQPQHF.

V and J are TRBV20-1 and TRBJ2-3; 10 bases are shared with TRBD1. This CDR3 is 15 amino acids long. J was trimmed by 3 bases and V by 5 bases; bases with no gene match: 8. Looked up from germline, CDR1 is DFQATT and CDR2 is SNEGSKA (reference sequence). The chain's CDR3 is CSALGQGGSTDTQYF. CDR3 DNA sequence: TGCAGTGCTCTCGGACAGGGGGGTTCGACAGATACGCAGTATTTT.

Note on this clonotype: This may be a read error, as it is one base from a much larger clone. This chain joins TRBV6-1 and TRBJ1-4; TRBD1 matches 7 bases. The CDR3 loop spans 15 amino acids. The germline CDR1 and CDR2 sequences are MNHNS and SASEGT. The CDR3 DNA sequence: TGTACCAGCAGTGCTTCGACAGGGACGGATGAAAAACTGTTTTTT. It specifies CTSSASTGTDEKLFF.

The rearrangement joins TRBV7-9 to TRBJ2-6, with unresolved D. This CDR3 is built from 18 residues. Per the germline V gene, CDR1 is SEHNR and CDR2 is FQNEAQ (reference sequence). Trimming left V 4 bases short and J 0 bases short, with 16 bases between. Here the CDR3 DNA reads TGTGCCAGCAGCTCCCAACCTTTGCCGCGCTCTGGGGCCAACGTCCTGACTTTC. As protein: CASSSQPLPRSGANVLTF.

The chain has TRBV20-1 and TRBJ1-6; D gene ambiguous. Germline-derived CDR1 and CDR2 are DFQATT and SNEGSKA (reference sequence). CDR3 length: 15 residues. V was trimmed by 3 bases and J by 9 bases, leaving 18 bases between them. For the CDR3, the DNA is TGCAGTGCTAGGGAAGGCGGCCGGGGAGGTTCACCCCTCCACTTT. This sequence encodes CSAREGGRGGSPLHF.

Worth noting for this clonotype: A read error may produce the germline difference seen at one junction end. The CDR3 bases are TGTGCCAGCAGCTTAACCGGGACAGGGGCCTACGAGCGGTACTTC. Translation: CASSLTGTGAYERYF. V gene TRBV7-9 combines with J gene TRBJ2-7, with 10 bases fitting TRBD1. Germline CDR1 SEHNR, CDR2 FQNEAQ (reference sequence). This CDR3 has 15 residues. The variable domain in full, with the rest retrieved from reference TRBV7-9 and TRBJ2-7, is DTGVSQNPRHKITKRGQNVTFRCDPISEHNRLYWYRQTLGQGPEFLTYFQNEAQLEKSRLLSDRFSAERPKGSFSTLEIQRTEQGDSAMYLCASSLTGTGAYERYFGPGTRLTVT.

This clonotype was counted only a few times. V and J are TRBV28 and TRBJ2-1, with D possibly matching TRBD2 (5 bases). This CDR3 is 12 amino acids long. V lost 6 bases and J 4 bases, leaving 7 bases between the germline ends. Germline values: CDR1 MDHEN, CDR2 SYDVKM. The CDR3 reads CASSGLYNEQFF. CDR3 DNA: TGTGCCAGCAGCGGACTTTACAATGAGCAGTTCTTC.

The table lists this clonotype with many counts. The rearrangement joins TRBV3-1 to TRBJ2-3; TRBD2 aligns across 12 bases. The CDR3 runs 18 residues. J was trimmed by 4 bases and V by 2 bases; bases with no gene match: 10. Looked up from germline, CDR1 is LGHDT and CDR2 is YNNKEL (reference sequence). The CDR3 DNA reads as TGTGCCAGCAGCCAACCTCTAGCGGGGGGGTTGGTTGCAGATACGCAGTATTTT. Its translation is CASSQPLAGGLVADTQYF.

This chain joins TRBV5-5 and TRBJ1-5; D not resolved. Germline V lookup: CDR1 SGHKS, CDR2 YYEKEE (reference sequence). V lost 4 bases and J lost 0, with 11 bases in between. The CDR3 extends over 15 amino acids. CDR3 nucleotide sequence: TGTGCCAGCAGCCTAGGAGACTATAGCAATCAGCCCCAGCATTTT. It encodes CASSLGDYSNQPQHF.

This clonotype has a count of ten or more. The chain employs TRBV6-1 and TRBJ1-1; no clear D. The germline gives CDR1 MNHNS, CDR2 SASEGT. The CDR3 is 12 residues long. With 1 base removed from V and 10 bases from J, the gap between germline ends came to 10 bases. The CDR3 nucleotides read TGTGCCAGCAGTGAAGGGGCGTTCGGAGCTTTCTTT. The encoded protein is CASSEGAFGAFF.

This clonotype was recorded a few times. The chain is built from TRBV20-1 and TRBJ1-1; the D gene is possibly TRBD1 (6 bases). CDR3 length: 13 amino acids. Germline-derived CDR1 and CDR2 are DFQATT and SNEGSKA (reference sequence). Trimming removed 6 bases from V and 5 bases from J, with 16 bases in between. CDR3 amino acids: CSAPRTVKTEAFF. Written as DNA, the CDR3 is TGCAGTGCGCCCCGGACAGTCAAAACTGAAGCTTTCTTT.

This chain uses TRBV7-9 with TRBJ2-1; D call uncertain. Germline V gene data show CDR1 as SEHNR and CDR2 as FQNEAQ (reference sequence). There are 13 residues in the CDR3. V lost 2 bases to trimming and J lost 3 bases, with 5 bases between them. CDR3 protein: CASSLQGYNEQFF. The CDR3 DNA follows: TGTGCCAGCAGCTTACAAGGCTACAATGAGCAGTTCTTC. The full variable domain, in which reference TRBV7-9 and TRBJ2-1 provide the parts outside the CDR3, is DTGVSQNPRHKITKRGQNVTFRCDPISEHNRLYWYRQTLGQGPEFLTYFQNEAQLEKSRLLSDRFSAERPKGSFSTLEIQRTEQGDSAMYLCASSLQGYNEQFFGPGTRLTVL.

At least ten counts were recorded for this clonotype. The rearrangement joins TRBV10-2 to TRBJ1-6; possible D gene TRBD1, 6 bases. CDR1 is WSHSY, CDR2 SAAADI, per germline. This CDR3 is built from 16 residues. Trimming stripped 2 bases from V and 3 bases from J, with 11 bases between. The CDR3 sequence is CASSEDRDIYNSPLHF. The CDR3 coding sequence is TGCGCCAGCAGTGAGGATAGGGACATCTATAATTCACCCCTCCACTTT.

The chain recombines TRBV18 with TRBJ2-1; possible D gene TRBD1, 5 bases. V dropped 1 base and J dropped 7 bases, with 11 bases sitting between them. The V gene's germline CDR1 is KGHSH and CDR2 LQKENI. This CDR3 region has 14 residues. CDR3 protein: CASSPQGLGNEQFF. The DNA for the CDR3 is TGTGCCAGCTCACCACAGGGGCTAGGAAATGAGCAGTTCTTC.